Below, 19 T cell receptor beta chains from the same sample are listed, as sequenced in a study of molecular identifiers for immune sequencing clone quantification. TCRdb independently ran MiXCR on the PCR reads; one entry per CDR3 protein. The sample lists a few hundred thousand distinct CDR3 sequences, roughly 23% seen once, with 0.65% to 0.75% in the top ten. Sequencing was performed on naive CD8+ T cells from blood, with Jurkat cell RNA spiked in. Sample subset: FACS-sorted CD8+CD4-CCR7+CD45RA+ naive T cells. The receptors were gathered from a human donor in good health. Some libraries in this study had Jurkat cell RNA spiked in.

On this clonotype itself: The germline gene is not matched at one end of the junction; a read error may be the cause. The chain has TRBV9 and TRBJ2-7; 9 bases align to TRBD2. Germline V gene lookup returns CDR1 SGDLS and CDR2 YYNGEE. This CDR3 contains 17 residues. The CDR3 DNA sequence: TGTGCCAGCAGCGTAGGGACTAGCGAGAGACGGTCCTACGAACAGTACTTC. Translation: CASSVGTSERRSYEQYF.

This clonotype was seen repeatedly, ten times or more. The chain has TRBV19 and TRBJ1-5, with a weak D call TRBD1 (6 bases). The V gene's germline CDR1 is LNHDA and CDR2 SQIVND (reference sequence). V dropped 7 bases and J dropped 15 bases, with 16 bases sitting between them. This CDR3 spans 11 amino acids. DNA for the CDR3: TGTGCCAGTAAAAAGGGGGACGGGGGGCATTTT. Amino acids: CASKKGDGGHF.

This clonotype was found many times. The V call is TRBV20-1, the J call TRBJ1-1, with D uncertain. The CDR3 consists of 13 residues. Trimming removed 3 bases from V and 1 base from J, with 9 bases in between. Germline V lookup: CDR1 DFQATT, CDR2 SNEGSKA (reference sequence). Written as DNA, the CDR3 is TGCAGTGCTAGGACAAGACAGAACACTGAAGCTTTCTTT. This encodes CSARTRQNTEAFF.

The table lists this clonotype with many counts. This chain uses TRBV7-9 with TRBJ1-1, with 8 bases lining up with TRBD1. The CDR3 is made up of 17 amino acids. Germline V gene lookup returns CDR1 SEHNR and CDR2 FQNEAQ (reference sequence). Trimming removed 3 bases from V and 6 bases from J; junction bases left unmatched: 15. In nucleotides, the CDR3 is TGTGCCAGCAGCTTCTCGACAGGGGAACCGAGTGTGCCTGAAGCTTTCTTT. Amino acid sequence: CASSFSTGEPSVPEAFF.

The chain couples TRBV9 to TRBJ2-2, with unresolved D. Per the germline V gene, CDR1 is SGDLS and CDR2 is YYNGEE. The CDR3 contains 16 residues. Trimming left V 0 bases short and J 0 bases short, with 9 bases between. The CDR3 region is CASSVDIFPNTGELFF. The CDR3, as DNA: TGTGCCAGCAGCGTAGATATATTTCCGAACACCGGGGAGCTGTTTTTT.

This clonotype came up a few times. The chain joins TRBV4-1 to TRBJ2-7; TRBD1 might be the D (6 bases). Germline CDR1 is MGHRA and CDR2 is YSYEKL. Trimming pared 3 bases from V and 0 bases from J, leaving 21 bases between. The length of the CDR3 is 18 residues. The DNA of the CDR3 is TGCGCCAGCAGCCAGGCCCCCGGTTCAGGGGAGTACTCCTACGAGCAGTACTTC. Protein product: CASSQAPGSGEYSYEQYF.

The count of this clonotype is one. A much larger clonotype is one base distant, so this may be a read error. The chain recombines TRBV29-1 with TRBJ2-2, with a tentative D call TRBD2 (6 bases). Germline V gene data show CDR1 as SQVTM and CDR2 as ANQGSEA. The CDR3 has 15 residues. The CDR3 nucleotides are TGCAGCGTTGAAGTTCCTAGCGAAGACACCAGGGAGCTGTTTTTT. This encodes CSVEVPSEDTRELFF.

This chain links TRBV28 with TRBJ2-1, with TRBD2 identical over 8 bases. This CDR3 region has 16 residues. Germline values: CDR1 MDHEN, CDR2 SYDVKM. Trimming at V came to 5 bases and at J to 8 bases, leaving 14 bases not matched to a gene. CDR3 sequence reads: CASSPRQTGGEDEQFF. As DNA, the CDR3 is TGTGCCAGCAGTCCCCGTCAGACGGGAGGGGAGGATGAGCAGTTCTTC.

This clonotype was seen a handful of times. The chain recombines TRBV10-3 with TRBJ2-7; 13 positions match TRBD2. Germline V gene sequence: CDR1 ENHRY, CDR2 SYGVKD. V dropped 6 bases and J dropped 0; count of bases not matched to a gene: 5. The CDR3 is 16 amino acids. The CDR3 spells CAIRGTSGISSYEQYF. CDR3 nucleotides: TGTGCCATCAGAGGGACTAGCGGGATTAGCTCCTACGAGCAGTACTTC.

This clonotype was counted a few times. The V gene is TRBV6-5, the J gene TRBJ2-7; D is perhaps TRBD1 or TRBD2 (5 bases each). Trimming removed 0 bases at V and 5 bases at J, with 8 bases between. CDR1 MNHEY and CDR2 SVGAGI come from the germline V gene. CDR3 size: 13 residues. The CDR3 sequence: CASSYSGPDEQYF. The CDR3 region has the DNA TGTGCCAGCAGTTACTCGGGACCTGACGAGCAGTACTTC.

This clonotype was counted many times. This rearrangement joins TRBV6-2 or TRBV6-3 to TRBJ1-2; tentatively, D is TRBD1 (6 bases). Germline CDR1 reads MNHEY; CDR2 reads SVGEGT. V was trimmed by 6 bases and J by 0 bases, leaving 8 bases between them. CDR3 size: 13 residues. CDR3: CASRDRANYGYTF. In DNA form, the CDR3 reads TGTGCCAGCAGGGACAGAGCTAACTATGGCTACACCTTC.

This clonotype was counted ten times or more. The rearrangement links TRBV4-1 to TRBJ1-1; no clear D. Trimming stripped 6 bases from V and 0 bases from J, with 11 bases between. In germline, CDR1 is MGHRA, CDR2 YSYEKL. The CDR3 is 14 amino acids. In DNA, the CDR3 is TGCGCCAGCAGTCGGTACAGCATGAACACTGAAGCTTTCTTT. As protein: CASSRYSMNTEAFF.

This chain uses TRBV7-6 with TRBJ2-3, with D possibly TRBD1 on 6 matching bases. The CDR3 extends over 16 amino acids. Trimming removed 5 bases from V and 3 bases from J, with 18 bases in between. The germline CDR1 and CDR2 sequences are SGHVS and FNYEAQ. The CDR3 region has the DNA TGTGCCAGCAGCCCCTGTCTAACAAGGGGGACAGATACGCAGTATTTT. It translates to CASSPCLTRGTDTQYF.

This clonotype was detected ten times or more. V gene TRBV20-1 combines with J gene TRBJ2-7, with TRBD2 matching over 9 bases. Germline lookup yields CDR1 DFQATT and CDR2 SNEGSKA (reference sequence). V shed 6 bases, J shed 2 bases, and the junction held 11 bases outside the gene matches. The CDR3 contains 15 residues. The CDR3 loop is CSARTLAGTPYEQYF. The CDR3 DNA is TGCAGTGCCCGGACCCTAGCGGGAACCCCCTACGAGCAGTACTTC.

CDR3 coding DNA: TGTGCCAGTAGTACTCGGGGCCCCATCTACGAGCAGTACTTC. This gives the protein CASSTRGPIYEQYF. The V gene is TRBV19, the J gene TRBJ2-7, with D perhaps given as TRBD1 or TRBD2 (5 bases each). Trimming shortened V by 4 bases and J by 3 bases, and 13 bases separated the two germline ends. CDR1 and CDR2 from the germline V gene are LNHDA and SQIVND (reference sequence). This CDR3 spans 14 amino acids.

The DNA for the CDR3 is TGTGCCAGTAGTAGGGGTCAGCCCCAGCATTTT. Protein sequence: CASSRGQPQHF. The chain combines TRBV19 with TRBJ1-5; D is undetermined. V shed 4 bases and J shed 6 bases, with 4 bases lying between them. Germline CDR1 and CDR2: LNHDA and SQIVND (reference sequence). This CDR3 has 11 residues.

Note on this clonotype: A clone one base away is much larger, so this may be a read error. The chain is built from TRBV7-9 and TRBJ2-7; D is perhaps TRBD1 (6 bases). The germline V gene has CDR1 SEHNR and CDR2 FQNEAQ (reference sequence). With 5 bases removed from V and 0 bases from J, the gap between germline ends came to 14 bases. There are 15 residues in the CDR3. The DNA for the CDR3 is TGTGCCAGCAGCGATACCGACAGGACCTCCTACGAGCAGTACTTC. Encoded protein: CASSDTDRTSYEQYF.

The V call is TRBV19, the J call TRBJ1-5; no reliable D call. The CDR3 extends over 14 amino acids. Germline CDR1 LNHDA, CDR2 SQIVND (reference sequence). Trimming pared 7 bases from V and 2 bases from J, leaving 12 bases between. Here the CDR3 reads CASNPDGGNQPQHF. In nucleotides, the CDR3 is TGTGCCAGTAATCCGGACGGGGGCAATCAGCCCCAGCATTTT.

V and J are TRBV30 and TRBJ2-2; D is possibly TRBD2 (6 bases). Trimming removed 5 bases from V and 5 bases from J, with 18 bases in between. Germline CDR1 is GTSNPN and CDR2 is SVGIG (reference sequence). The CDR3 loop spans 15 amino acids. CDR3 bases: TGTGCCTGGGGACCAGCGGGCAGAAGGACCGGGGAGCTGTTTTTT. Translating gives CAWGPAGRRTGELFF.